Below are 30 T cell receptor beta chains sequenced from a single sample in a study of shared clonotypes between healthy human individuals. Assay used: immunoSEQ multiplex PCR; TCRdb lists only in-frame clones, some missing. The table has about 1 million clones, about 80% seen once; the top ten hold less than 1.5%. The specimen was memory CD4+ T cells sorted from blood. Specified subset: CD45RA-negative fraction. Receptors were obtained from a man aged 18 to 30 in good health.

The chain carries TRBV18 and TRBJ2-7; D uncertain. Germline CDR1 and CDR2: KGHSH and LQKENI. This CDR3 region has 14 residues. Trimming pared 4 bases from V and 2 bases from J, leaving 12 bases between. CDR3 DNA sequence: TGTGCCAGCTCACAGTCTTTTGGTCCCTACGAGCAGTACTTC. This encodes CASSQSFGPYEQYF.

Concerning this clone: A much larger clone sits a single nucleotide away, making a read error possible. V is TRBV7-2 and J is TRBJ2-4; TRBD2 agrees at 8 bases. The junction had 6 bases not matched to a gene; V was cut back by 5 bases and J by 0 bases. CDR1 SGHTA and CDR2 FQGNSA come from the germline V gene. This CDR3 is 16 amino acids long. In DNA, the CDR3 is TGTGCCAGCAGCCGTACTAGCGGTCTAGCCAAAAACATTCAGTACTTC. Protein sequence: CASSRTSGLAKNIQYF.

This clone has a count of ten or more. The chain recombines TRBV27 with TRBJ1-2; TRBD1 is a possible D gene (6 bases). This CDR3 has 15 amino acids. The germline CDR1 and CDR2 sequences are MNHEY and SMNVEV (reference sequence). Trimming took 8 bases from V and 4 from J, leaving 20 bases between them. The CDR3 loop reads CASGFGGQGFYGYTF. The CDR3 DNA reads TGTGCCAGCGGATTTGGGGGGCAGGGTTTCTATGGCTACACCTTC.

The chain couples TRBV6-6 to TRBJ1-2, with a weak D call TRBD1 (5 bases). Germline CDR1 reads MNHNY; CDR2 reads SVGAGI (reference sequence). V was clipped by 8 bases and J by 2 bases, with 18 bases between them. This CDR3 is 15 amino acids long. The DNA for the CDR3 is TGTGCCAGCCATCCGGGGCAGGGAATCAACTATGGCTACACCTTC. Protein product: CASHPGQGINYGYTF.

The chain recombines TRBV5-1 with TRBJ1-1; no definite D call. This CDR3 spans 13 amino acids. The V and J ends lost 2 bases and 4 bases respectively, with 9 bases between them. Per the germline V gene, CDR1 is SGHRS and CDR2 is YFSETQ. The CDR3 DNA follows: TGCGCCAGCAGCTTTAGTGGTCGCACTGAAGCTTTCTTT. Translating it yields CASSFSGRTEAFF.

DNA for the CDR3: TGTGCCAGCACCCAAGGGACTAGCGGGAGAAATGAGCAGTTCTTC. Translation: CASTQGTSGRNEQFF. The rearrangement uses TRBV2 and TRBJ2-1, with TRBD2 identical over 14 bases. The CDR3 is 15 amino acids. The V and J ends lost 7 bases and 7 bases, in that order; junction bases with no gene match: 6. Germline V gives CDR1 SNHLY, CDR2 FYNNEI.

This chain links TRBV14 with TRBJ2-7; no definite D call. The CDR3 contains 13 residues. V lost 1 base and J 6 bases, leaving 10 bases between the germline ends. The germline gives CDR1 SGHDN, CDR2 FVKESK. CDR3 protein: CASSQVLLGEQYF. As DNA, the CDR3 is TGTGCCAGCAGCCAAGTCCTTTTGGGCGAGCAGTACTTC.

J is TRBJ1-6 and V is TRBV19, with D unclear. Per the germline V gene, CDR1 is LNHDA and CDR2 is SQIVND (reference sequence). Deletions cut 4 bases from V and 6 bases from J, with 16 bases between. CDR3 length: 16 amino acids. The CDR3 loop is CASSKGREGSNSPLHF. CDR3 in DNA: TGTGCCAGTAGTAAAGGAAGGGAAGGGTCTAATTCACCCCTCCACTTT.

Concerning this clone: Other DNA sequences in this sample translate to the same CDR3. The chain links TRBV5-1 to TRBJ2-5, with a tentative D call TRBD1 (6 bases). The CDR3 covers 14 residues. Germline CDR1 reads SGHRS; CDR2 reads YFSETQ. Trimming shortened V by 0 bases and J by 2 bases, and 8 bases separated the two germline ends. The CDR3 region is CASSLGRGQETQYF. For the CDR3, the DNA is TGCGCCAGCAGCTTGGGTAGGGGGCAAGAGACCCAGTACTTC.

In nucleotides, the CDR3 is TGTGCCAGCAGCGTAGGTGCTAGCGGCGCCAGGGAGCTGTTTTTT. The encoded protein is CASSVGASGARELFF. The V gene is TRBV9, the J gene TRBJ2-2, with 7 bases matching TRBD2. The CDR3 extends over 15 amino acids. Trimming at V came to 0 bases and at J to 9 bases, leaving 8 bases not matched to a gene. Germline V CDR1 and CDR2: SGDLS, YYNGEE.

The V and J genes are TRBV6-5 and TRBJ1-2, with a possible D match to TRBD1 (6 bases). Germline assignment: CDR1 MNHEY and CDR2 SVGAGI. With 5 bases removed from V and 6 bases from J, the gap between germline ends came to 16 bases. CDR3 length equals 14 residues. The DNA of the CDR3 is TGTGCCAGCAGTCCAATACAGGGTCCGAATGGCTACACCTTC. Translated: CASSPIQGPNGYTF.

This rearrangement joins TRBV5-1 to TRBJ2-7, with 7 nucleotides matching TRBD1. The CDR3 runs to 13 residues. V lost 4 bases, J lost 12 bases, and 13 bases stayed unmatched. Germline CDR1 and CDR2: SGHRS and YFSETQ. The CDR3 DNA follows: TGCGCCAGCAGCGCAGCCCCTACAGGGGATCTGTACTTC. This sequence encodes CASSAAPTGDLYF.

This chain connects TRBV11-2 to TRBJ2-7; D is unclear. Per germline, CDR1 SGHAT and CDR2 FQNNGV. The V end was cut by 1 base, the J end by 1 base, with 8 bases between. The length of the CDR3 is 14 residues. This CDR3 is CASSLVIGSYEQYF. DNA of the CDR3: TGTGCCAGCAGCTTAGTGATAGGGTCCTACGAGCAGTACTTC. The full variable domain, its missing parts supplied by reference TRBV11-2 and TRBJ2-7, is EAGVAQSPRYKIIEKRQSVAFWCNPISGHATLYWYQQILGQGPKLLIQFQNNGVVDDSQLPKDRFSAERLKGVDSTLKIQPAKLEDSAVYLCASSLVIGSYEQYFGPGTRLTVT.

On this clone: This probably arose from a read error, given a far larger clone one base away. The chain couples TRBV9 to TRBJ2-7, with 7 bases lining up with TRBD1. Looked up from germline, CDR1 is SGDLS and CDR2 is YYNGEE. V trimming: 4 bases; J trimming: 3 bases; junction bases outside the gene matches: 4. This CDR3 contains 13 residues. CDR3 coding DNA: TGTGCCAGCAGCCCGCGGACAGGCTACGAGCAGTACTTC. Encoded protein: CASSPRTGYEQYF.

This chain joins TRBV5-4 and TRBJ2-7; tentatively, D is TRBD1 (6 bases). V shed 4 bases and J shed 1 base, with 15 bases lying between them. CDR3 length: 15 residues. Germline-derived CDR1 and CDR2 are SGHNT and YYREEE (reference sequence). The CDR3 here is CASSAQVDRSYEQYF. CDR3 sequence (DNA): TGTGCCAGCAGCGCACAGGTGGACAGATCCTACGAGCAGTACTTC.

This clone was recorded only once. V gene TRBV4-3 combines with J gene TRBJ2-1, with D maybe TRBD2 (6 bases). CDR1 and CDR2 (germline): LGHNA, YSLEER. The CDR3 loop spans 15 amino acids. Trimming took 1 base from V and 10 from J, leaving 17 bases between them. The CDR3 sequence is CASSQVWEARPEQFF. The CDR3, as DNA: TGCGCCAGCAGCCAAGTGTGGGAGGCCCGACCGGAGCAGTTCTTC.

The J gene is TRBJ2-3, the V gene TRBV2; no firm D call. This CDR3 has 13 amino acids. Trimming removed 1 base at V and 2 bases at J, with 4 bases between. Germline CDR1 SNHLY, CDR2 FYNNEI. This chain's CDR3 is CASSEGDTDTQYF. The CDR3, as DNA: TGTGCCAGCAGTGAAGGGGACACAGATACGCAGTATTTT.

This clone has at least ten counts. The chain carries TRBV2 and TRBJ2-1; the match to TRBD2 covers 10 bases. V lost 10 bases, J lost 6 bases, and 9 bases stayed unmatched. The CDR3 is 14 residues long. Germline CDR1 reads SNHLY; CDR2 reads FYNNEI. The CDR3 loop reads CATQGSGRANEQFF. The CDR3 DNA is TGTGCCACCCAGGGAAGCGGGAGGGCCAATGAGCAGTTCTTC.

V gene TRBV25-1 combines with J gene TRBJ1-1; no definite D call. This CDR3 has 14 amino acids. Trimming pared 5 bases from V and 2 bases from J, leaving 12 bases between. The germline CDR1 and CDR2 sequences are MGHDK and SYGVNS. The CDR3 region is CASSPYPSNTEAFF. The CDR3 DNA follows: TGTGCCAGCAGTCCCTACCCTAGTAACACTGAAGCTTTCTTT.

The V call is TRBV7-2, the J call TRBJ2-7; 9 bases fit TRBD1. Per the germline V gene, CDR1 is SGHTA and CDR2 is FQGNSA. The CDR3 spans 15 residues. V was pared by 5 bases and J by 5 bases, with 10 bases of the junction left unmatched. DNA of the CDR3: TGTGCCAGCAGCCCTGGACAGGGGATAAGACACGAGCAGTACTTC. Amino acids: CASSPGQGIRHEQYF.

This chain links TRBV6-6 with TRBJ2-1; D is unresolved. Germline CDR1 MNHNY, CDR2 SVGAGI (reference sequence). This CDR3 comprises 14 residues. The germline V and J ends were trimmed by 5 bases and 6 bases, with 14 bases remaining between them. CDR3 bases: TGTGCCAGCAGTATCGAACCGAAAGGCAATGAGCAGTTCTTC. Translated: CASSIEPKGNEQFF.

The V gene is TRBV19, the J gene TRBJ2-7; the D gene is possibly TRBD1 (5 bases). Trimming removed 5 bases at V and 4 bases at J, with 21 bases between. The CDR3 contains 16 residues. Germline V gives CDR1 LNHDA, CDR2 SQIVND (reference sequence). CDR3 residues: CASSVGASPHGYEQYF. The CDR3 DNA is TGTGCCAGTAGTGTAGGGGCGAGTCCCCATGGGTACGAGCAGTACTTC. The whole variable domain, filled in from reference TRBV19 and TRBJ2-7, reads DGGITQSPKYLFRKEGQNVTLSCEQNLNHDAMYWYRQDPGQGLRLIYYSQIVNDFQKGDIAEGYSVSREKKESFPLTVTSAQKNPTAFYLCASSVGASPHGYEQYFGPGTRLTVT.

The V and J genes are TRBV19 and TRBJ2-1, with D hard to call. V was cut by 1 base and J by 10 bases, with 11 bases left in between. The germline V gene encodes CDR1 LNHDA and CDR2 SQIVND (reference sequence). The CDR3 length is 13 residues. The CDR3 loop is CASSIAGWKEQFF. CDR3 bases: TGTGCCAGTAGTATAGCAGGATGGAAGGAGCAGTTCTTC.

This clone was detected a few times. The rearrangement joins TRBV11-2 to TRBJ2-2; maybe TRBD2 (7 bases). The CDR3 loop spans 16 amino acids. The V end lost 3 bases, the J end lost 0 bases, and 11 bases lay between the germline ends. Germline V gene data show CDR1 as SGHAT and CDR2 as FQNNGV. For the CDR3, the DNA is TGTGCCAGCAGCTTGCGGGGGACAACGAACACCGGGGAGCTGTTTTTT. Translating gives CASSLRGTTNTGELFF.

The chain is built from TRBV4-3 and TRBJ2-3, with 8 positions matching TRBD2. The germline CDR1 and CDR2 sequences are LGHNA and YSLEER. V lost 0 bases to trimming and J lost 7 bases; unmatched junction nucleotides: 9. The CDR3 is made up of 16 amino acids. CDR3 sequence: CASSQDGGGRINTQYF. CDR3 DNA: TGCGCCAGCAGCCAAGATGGGGGCGGGAGGATAAATACGCAGTATTTT.

The rearrangement joins TRBV30 to TRBJ2-7; no clear D. Germline CDR1 GTSNPN, CDR2 SVGIG (reference sequence). With 3 bases removed from V and 0 bases from J, the gap between germline ends came to 6 bases. The CDR3 length is 12 residues. CDR3 sequence reads: CAWSPTSYEQYF. In nucleotides, the CDR3 is TGTGCCTGGAGCCCAACCTCCTACGAGCAGTACTTC.

The chain employs TRBV7-9 and TRBJ2-1, with a possible D match to TRBD1 (6 bases). Germline loops: CDR1 SEHNR, CDR2 FQNEAQ (reference sequence). This CDR3 is 14 amino acids long. V shed 3 bases and J shed 5 bases, with 11 bases lying between them. The CDR3 protein is CASSLTGIHNEQFF. CDR3 nucleotide sequence: TGTGCCAGCAGCTTGACAGGTATCCACAATGAGCAGTTCTTC. Combining the CDR3 with reference TRBV7-9 and TRBJ2-1 gives the whole variable domain DTGVSQNPRHKITKRGQNVTFRCDPISEHNRLYWYRQTLGQGPEFLTYFQNEAQLEKSRLLSDRFSAERPKGSFSTLEIQRTEQGDSAMYLCASSLTGIHNEQFFGPGTRLTVL.

The chain has TRBV19 and TRBJ2-1, with D perhaps TRBD2 (6 bases). The germline gives CDR1 LNHDA, CDR2 SQIVND (reference sequence). V dropped 4 bases and J dropped 10 bases, with 11 bases sitting between them. The CDR3 is 12 residues long. The CDR3 loop is CASSRRGGEQFF. CDR3 nucleotide sequence: TGTGCCAGTAGTAGGCGGGGTGGCGAGCAGTTCTTC.

Points on this clone: It may be a read error: a sequence one base away is much more abundant. The chain joins TRBV25-1 to TRBJ2-7; D gene uncertain. Between the trimmed V and J ends, which lost 6 bases and 3 bases, there was a span of 6 bases. This CDR3 is 11 amino acids long. Per the germline V gene, CDR1 is MGHDK and CDR2 is SYGVNS. In DNA, the CDR3 is TGTGCCAGCAGCTTCGACTACGAGCAGTACTTC. Translated, it gives CASSFDYEQYF.

This sequence joins TRBV5-6 and TRBJ2-5, with 10 bases aligning to TRBD2. The J call may be incorrect, as the DNA end agrees better with TRBJ2-7. This CDR3 comprises 15 residues. Germline V gene sequence: CDR1 SGHDT, CDR2 YYEEEE. CDR3 sequence reads: CASSFPGTSAYEQYF. CDR3 DNA: TGTGCCAGCAGCTTTCCCGGGACTAGCGCCTACGAGCAGTACTTC.